This TCR beta chain was captured in a study of T cells in Graves' hyperthyroidism and ophthalmopathy. Clinical symptoms, serum thyroxine and TRAb, thyroid ultrasound and orbital computed tomography together formed the diagnostic basis. TCR beta CDR3 sequences were amplified from RNA transcripts. The HTBI set primed first-round TCR CDR3 RT-PCR. MiXCR, applied by TCRdb to the multiplex PCR reads, yields one record per CDR3 protein. The table includes around 350,000 distinct CDR3 sequences, 14% detected once. Trimming removed 2 bases from V and 9 bases from J, with 19 bases in between. This CDR3 has 16 amino acids. The germline CDR1 and CDR2 sequences are SNHLY and FYNNEI. Study results and caveats: Blood also showed most of the thyroid clonotypes that were expanded above 0.001.

This clonotype has at least ten counts. Its antigen is currently unknown. The clonotype comes from a woman aged 25 to 39 with Graves' ophthalmopathy. The chain combines TRBV2 with TRBJ2-2; D perhaps matches TRBD1 (6 bases). The sample was blood. CDR3 sequence (DNA): TGTGCCAGCAGTGAAAGGGGACACGTACGGACCCGGGAGCTGTTTTTT. Its protein is CASSERGHVRTRELFF. The variable domain in full, completed from reference TRBV2 and TRBJ2-2, reads EPEVTQTPSHQVTQMGQEVILRCVPISNHLYFYWYRQILGQKVEFLVSFYNNEISEKSEIFDDQFSVERPDGSNFTLKIRSTKLEDSAMYFCASSERGHVRTRELFFGEGSRLTVL.